This T cell receptor beta chain stems from a study of blood T cell repertoires in COVID-19. Study context: There were acute and convalescent COVID-19 samples, and they came from the United States, Italy and Spain. T cells, B-cell-depleted T cells, or PBMCs provided the cDNA or gDNA that served as material.

CDR1 and CDR2 from the germline V gene are MDHEN and SYDVKM. The CDR3 runs to 14 residues. Trimming cost V 3 bases and J 2 bases, with 11 bases left between them. Original methodology: Reference gene primer amplification yielded estimated nucleated cell counts. Method: immunoSEQ multiplex PCR; TCRdb's copy keeps in-frame clones and lacks some. The DNA gave D and trimming, while V, J and clone size come from that table. The profile shows 30,000 to 45,000 clones, roughly 87% of them singletons. This receptor was obtained from a human donor in a cohort sampled during active COVID-19. Sequenced input: peripheral blood. The V and J genes are TRBV28 and TRBJ2-7; the D is unclear. The DNA for the CDR3 is TGTGCCAGCAGTTTCGATAAGCACCCCTACGAGCAGTACTTC. Its translation: CASSFDKHPYEQYF.